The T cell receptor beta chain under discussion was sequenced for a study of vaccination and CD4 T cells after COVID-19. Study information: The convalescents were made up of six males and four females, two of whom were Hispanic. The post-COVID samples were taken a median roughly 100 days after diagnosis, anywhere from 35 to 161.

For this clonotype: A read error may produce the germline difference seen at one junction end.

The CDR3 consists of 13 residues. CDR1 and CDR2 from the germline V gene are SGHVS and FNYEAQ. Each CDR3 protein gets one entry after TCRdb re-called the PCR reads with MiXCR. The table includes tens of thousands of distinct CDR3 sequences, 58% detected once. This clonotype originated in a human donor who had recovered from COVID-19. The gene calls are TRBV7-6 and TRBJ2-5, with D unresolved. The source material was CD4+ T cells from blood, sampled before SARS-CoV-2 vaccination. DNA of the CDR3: TGTGCTAGCAGCAAGGGTTCCCAAGAGACCCAGTACTTC. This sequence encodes CASSKGSQETQYF.